The present T cell receptor (beta chain) was sequenced within a study of memory CD4+ T cells and cytomegalovirus serostatus. Findings and limits, study-wide: Each of fewer than 80 CMV-associated TCRbeta sequences occurred in one to five individuals. Repertoires predicted CMV serostatus with median bootstrapped AUC of approximately 0.94.

CDR1 is MNHNS, CDR2 SASEGT, per germline. V lost 3 bases to trimming and J lost 5 bases, with 8 bases between them. This CDR3 comprises 13 residues. Clones were sequenced by immunoSEQ multiplex PCR, and TCRdb holds only the in-frame ones, with some missing. In the table there are approximately 63,000 clones, 80% of which are singletons. Single viable CD3+CD4+CD8-CD45RO+ cells were sorted as the memory CD4+ T cells. Concerning this clone itself: The antigen remains undetermined.

Material for sequencing was memory CD4+ T cells from blood. This sequence was found in an adult in good health and CMV-seronegative. Some clones in this sample may be carry-over from other donors' samples. V usage is TRBV6-1 and J usage is TRBJ1-5; no firm D call. The CDR3 region is CASSEVRDQPQHF. As DNA, the CDR3 is TGTGCCAGCAGTGAGGTTAGGGATCAGCCCCAGCATTTT.